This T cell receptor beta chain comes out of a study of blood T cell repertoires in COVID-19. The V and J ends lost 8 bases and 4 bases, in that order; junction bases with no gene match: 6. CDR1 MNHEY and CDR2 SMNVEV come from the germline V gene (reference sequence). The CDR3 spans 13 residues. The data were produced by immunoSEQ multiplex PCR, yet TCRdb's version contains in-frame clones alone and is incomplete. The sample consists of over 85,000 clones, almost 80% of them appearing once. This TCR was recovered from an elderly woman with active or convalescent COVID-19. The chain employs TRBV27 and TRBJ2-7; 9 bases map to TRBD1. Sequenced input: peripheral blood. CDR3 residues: CASQDRGAYEQYF. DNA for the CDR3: TGTGCCAGCCAAGACAGGGGGGCGTACGAGCAGTACTTC.